The text below deals with one TCR beta chain. This clone appeared a few times. The target of this receptor is not known. No qualities accompany the bases; no much larger clone lies one base away. The collaborating institutions used their own protocols to collect whole blood in K2EDTA tubes. For TCRbeta analysis, collaborators shipped samples in one of three forms: frozen whole blood, isolated PBMCs, or DNA extracted from either of those sample types. The data were taken from a study of blood T cell repertoires in COVID-19 (dated by TCRdb to 2018 to 2021). Background on the whole study: Collaborator samples came from the United States, Italy and Spain and covered acute and convalescent phases of COVID-19. Subjects who had been exposed to COVID-19, were actively infected with it, or had recovered from it provided the deeply sampled blood TCRbeta repertoires that made up the dataset. A de-identified subject ID, COVID-19 status, age in years and sex were almost always included in the sample metadata. Where available, HLA class I and class II types were taken from metadata supplied by the sample provider and were not determined by assay-based typing. The repertoires were released in a freely available public database meant as a resource for research on the immune response to SARS-CoV-2. The material from the prospective study consisted of cDNA or gDNA derived from T cells, B-cell-depleted T cells, or PBMCs. Samples were obtained from the ongoing ImmuneRACE study (first 160 participants) and from 950 to 1,500 subjects provided by 6 global collaborators.

General conclusions and limits of the study: The quantity of clinical and demographic metadata differed by source and by participant and was supplied without curation.

The immunoSEQ Assay, a bias-controlled multiplex PCR, was used to amplify TCRbeta CDR3 regions from genomic DNA. The original methods were these. The number of nucleated cells in each sample was estimated from the amplification of reference gene primers within the assay. To quantify the absolute abundance of each unique TCRbeta CDR3 rearrangement, sequence reads were collapsed and filtered. Productive Simpson clonality was computed per sample as the square root of Simpson's diversity index over productive rearrangements. This is the immuneACCESS table as TCRdb keeps it, with only in-frame sequences that have V and J called. A part of the clones is gone; compared with another copy, unresolved V genes explain less than half, and the rest is unexplained. D and trimming come from the DNA, and the V and J calls and clone size come from that table. The sample records 130,000 or so clones, more than 60% of which are singletons. Together, the top ten hold approximately 15% of the sample.

This sequence originates from a man aged 50-59 years with acute or convalescent COVID-19. Sequences were obtained from peripheral blood.

The CDR3 corresponds to CASSSWTGGMTEAFF. The nucleotide sequence reads as follows: TGTGCCAGCAGTTCGTGGACAGGGGGTATGACTGAAGCTTTCTTT. The rearranged segments are TRBV28 and TRBJ1-1; TRBD1 fits 10 bases in the junction. Compared with germline, V lacks 4 bases and J lacks 5 bases; bases without a gene match: 7. CDR1 MDHEN and CDR2 SYDVKM were looked up in the germline V gene. The CDR3, cysteine through phenylalanine, is 15 amino acids long. Only CDR3 DNA remains: 45 bases, in frame from the first base.